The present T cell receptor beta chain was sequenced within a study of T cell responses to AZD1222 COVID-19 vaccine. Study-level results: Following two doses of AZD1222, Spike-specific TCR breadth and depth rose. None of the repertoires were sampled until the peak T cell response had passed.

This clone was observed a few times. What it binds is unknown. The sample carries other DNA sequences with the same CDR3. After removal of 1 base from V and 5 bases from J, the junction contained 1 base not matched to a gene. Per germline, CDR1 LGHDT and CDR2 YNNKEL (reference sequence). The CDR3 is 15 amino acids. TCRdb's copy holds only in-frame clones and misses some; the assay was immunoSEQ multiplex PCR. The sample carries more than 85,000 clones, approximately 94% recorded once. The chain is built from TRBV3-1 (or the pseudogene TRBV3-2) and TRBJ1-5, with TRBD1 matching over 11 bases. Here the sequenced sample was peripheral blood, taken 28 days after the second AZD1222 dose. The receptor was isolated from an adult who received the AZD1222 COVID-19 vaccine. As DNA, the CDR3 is TGTGCCAGCAGCCAAGGGACAGGGGGCGATCAGCCCCAGCATTTT. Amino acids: CASSQGTGGDQPQHF.